This T cell receptor (beta chain) was identified during a study of T cell repertoires in cytomegalovirus infection. Study-level findings and limits: Summed public TCR beta family frequency identified CMV carriers bearing the relevant HLA.

Trimming took off 4 bases at V and 4 bases at J, with 14 bases between the two ends. The V gene's germline CDR1 is SNHLY and CDR2 FYNNEI. The CDR3 contains 16 residues. In its sample, this clonotype was seen a few times. What it binds is unknown. From the reads, TCRdb called clonotypes with MiXCR, one entry per CDR3 protein. The data hold around 900,000 distinct CDR3 sequences, with approximately 31% observed a single time. The specimen comprised cultured CD8+ T cells from PBMCs, sampled from culture after CMV antigen stimulation. This rearrangement joins TRBV2 to TRBJ1-6; D unclear. The sequence derives from a human donor in good health (CMV status not recorded). Some clones in this sample may be carry-over from other donors' samples. The CDR3 sequence: CASSAPRAEYNSPLHF. Here the CDR3 DNA reads TGTGCCAGCAGTGCCCCTAGGGCAGAATATAATTCACCCCTCCACTTT. Looking up the rest from reference TRBV2 and TRBJ1-6 gives the full variable domain: EPEVTQTPSHQVTQMGQEVILRCVPISNHLYFYWYRQILGQKVEFLVSFYNNEISEKSEIFDDQFSVERPDGSNFTLKIRSTKLEDSAMYFCASSAPRAEYNSPLHFGNGTRLTVT.